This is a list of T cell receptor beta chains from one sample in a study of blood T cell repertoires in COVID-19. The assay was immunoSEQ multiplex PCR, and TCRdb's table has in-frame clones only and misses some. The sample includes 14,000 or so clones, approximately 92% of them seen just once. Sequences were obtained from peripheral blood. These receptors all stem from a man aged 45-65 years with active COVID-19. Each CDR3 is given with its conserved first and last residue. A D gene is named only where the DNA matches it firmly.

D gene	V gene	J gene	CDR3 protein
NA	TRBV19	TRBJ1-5	CASSIDQGGKYSNQPQHF
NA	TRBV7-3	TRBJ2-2	CASSLYGSGASTGELFF
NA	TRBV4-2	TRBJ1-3	CASSQDWSGRNTIYF
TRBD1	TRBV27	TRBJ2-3	CASSSRTGGTDTQYF
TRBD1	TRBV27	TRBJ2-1	CASSLWGQGNEQFF
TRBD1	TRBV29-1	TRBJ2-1	CSAPARTGYNEQFF
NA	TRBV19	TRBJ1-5	CASSNSRVPQPQHF
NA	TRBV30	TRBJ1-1	CARRRPGEGAFF
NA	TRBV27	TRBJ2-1	CASSSLGGSYNEQFF
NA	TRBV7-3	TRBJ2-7	CASSQGGGIAYEQYF
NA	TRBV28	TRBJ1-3	CASSQSGNTIYF
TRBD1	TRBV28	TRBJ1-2	CASISPGTGIGYGYTF
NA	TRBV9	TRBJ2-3	CASSVYTDTQYF
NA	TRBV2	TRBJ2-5	CASRPLLGVGDETQYF
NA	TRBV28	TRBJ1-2	CASSLPTGNLLGGYTF
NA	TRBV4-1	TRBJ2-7	CASSQPRTQSEQYF
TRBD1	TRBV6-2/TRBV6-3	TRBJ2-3	CASSYISDRAADTQYF
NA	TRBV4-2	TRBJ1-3	CASGDSFGGNTIYF
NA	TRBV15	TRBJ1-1	CATSRPGRTEAFF
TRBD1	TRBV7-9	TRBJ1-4	CASSWGQGKEKLFF
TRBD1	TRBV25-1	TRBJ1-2	CASSGRDRGIYGYTF
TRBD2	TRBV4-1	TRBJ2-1	CASSGGGLADKSYNEQFF
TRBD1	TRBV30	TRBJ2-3	CAWRDRGRGSHSTDTQYF
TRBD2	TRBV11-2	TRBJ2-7	CASSGLAGGPYEQYF
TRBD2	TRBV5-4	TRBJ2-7	CASSSRLAGGREQYF
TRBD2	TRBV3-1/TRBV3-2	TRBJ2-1	CASSLRLAGVNEQFF
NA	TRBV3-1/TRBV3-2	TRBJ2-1	CASSPRGSGVSKEQFF
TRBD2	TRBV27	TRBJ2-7	CASRTGTSGSYEQYF
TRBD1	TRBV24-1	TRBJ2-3	CATQSRGTDTQYF
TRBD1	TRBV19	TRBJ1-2	CASSVQGAQRYGYTF
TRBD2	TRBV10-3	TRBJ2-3	CAISPGLAGTFSTDTQYF
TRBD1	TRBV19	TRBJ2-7	CASSMLGGNEQYF
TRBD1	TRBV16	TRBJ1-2	CASSQSIVGTGAGGYTF
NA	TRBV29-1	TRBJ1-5	CSVEGGGSNQPQHF
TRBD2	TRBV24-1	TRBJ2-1	CATSDKGLDIEQFF
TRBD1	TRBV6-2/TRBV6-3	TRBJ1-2	CASSRDRGDGYTF
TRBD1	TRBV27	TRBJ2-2	CASSLRPPQGTNTGELFF
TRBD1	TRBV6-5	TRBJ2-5	CASQRGPRVQETQYF
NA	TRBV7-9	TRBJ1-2	CASSFGGYGYTF
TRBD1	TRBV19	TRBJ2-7	CASSIEGTGDHEQYF
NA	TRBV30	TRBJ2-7	CAWSVHRVDEQYF
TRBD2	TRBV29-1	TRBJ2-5	CSVFSGRGIETQYF
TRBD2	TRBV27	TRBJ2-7	CASSLSPLAGLYEQYF
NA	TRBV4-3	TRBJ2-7	CASSQDPRDEQYF
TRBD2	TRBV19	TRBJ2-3	CASSYGLAGGPLTDTQYF
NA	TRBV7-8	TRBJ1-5	CASSLDDSYSNQPQHF
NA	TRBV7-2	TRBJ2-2	CASSPSTVGELFF
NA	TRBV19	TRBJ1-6	CASSIGQLPSPLHF
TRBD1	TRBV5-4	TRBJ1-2	CASSPDRVANYGYTF
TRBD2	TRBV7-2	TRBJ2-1	CASSSGRGRYNEQFF
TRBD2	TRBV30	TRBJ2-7	CALDSGTRSYEQYF
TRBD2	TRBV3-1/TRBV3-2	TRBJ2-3	CASSHLGTSGRADTQYF
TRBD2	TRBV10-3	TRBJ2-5	CAISGTSVETQYF
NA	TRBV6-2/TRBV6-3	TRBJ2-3	CASSYSPDTQYF
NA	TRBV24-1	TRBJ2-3	CATSDEPGDTDTQYF